Below, one T cell receptor (beta chain) is given with its context. Clones were read by immunoSEQ multiplex PCR, and TCRdb kept only the in-frame ones, dropping some. Of 65,000 to 95,000 clones detected, about four fifths appear once; the ten largest clones hold less than 0.85%. This sample is drawn from a study of OX40 agonist ivuxolimab in advanced cancers. Study background: Prior anti-PD-1, anti-PD-L1 or anti-CTLA-4 therapy did not bar entry, and around 39% had some.

Systemic immunosuppression or a history of autoimmune disease excluded patients. Germline assignment: CDR1 KGHSH and CDR2 LQKENI. This CDR3 region has 16 residues. V dropped 4 bases and J dropped 2; count of bases not matched to a gene: 10. The starting material was CD4+ or CD8+ T cells sorted from blood, obtained in a trial of the OX40 agonist ivuxolimab. The chain combines TRBV18 with TRBJ1-1; 7 bases line up with TRBD1. The sequence was obtained from an adult with an advanced solid tumor such as melanoma, head and neck, liver or kidney cancer. The CDR3 here is CASSRTSTGPNTEAFF. As DNA, the CDR3 is TGTGCCAGCTCACGGACCTCGACAGGGCCTAACACTGAAGCTTTCTTT.